The 32 T cell receptor beta chains listed next were all sequenced from one sample in a study of T cell responses to AZD1222 COVID-19 vaccine. Clones were sequenced by immunoSEQ multiplex PCR, and TCRdb holds only the in-frame ones, with some missing. Of around 99,000 clones detected, roughly 90% appear once; the ten largest clones hold 8% to 8.5%. The sample here was peripheral blood, taken 28 days after the second AZD1222 dose. The receptors here all came from an adult who received the AZD1222 COVID-19 vaccine.

CDR3 in amino acids: CASGLVLGQSYNEQFF. DNA of the CDR3: TGTGCTAGTGGTTTGGTGCTTGGACAGTCCTACAATGAGCAGTTCTTC. The gene calls are TRBV12-5 and TRBJ2-1; a possible D gene is TRBD1 (6 bases). CDR1 LGHNT and CDR2 FRNRAP come from the germline V gene. Trimming took off 0 bases at V and 1 base at J, with 10 bases between the two ends. The CDR3 sequence is 16 residues long.

This clone was found a few times. Within the sample, other DNA sequences also encode this same CDR3. The V gene is TRBV6-2 or TRBV6-3, the J gene TRBJ1-5; D not resolved. CDR1 MNHEY and CDR2 SVGEGT come from the germline V gene. The CDR3 spans 15 residues. V was trimmed by 3 bases and J by 2 bases, leaving 11 bases between them. As DNA, the CDR3 is TGTGCCAGCAGTTATCGAGGAGTCGGCAATCAGCCCCAGCATTTT. Its translation: CASSYRGVGNQPQHF.

This clone was recorded a few times. This chain uses TRBV21-1 with TRBJ1-6; TRBD1, the D gene given by the table, was not confirmed from the DNA. TRBV21-1 represents a pseudogene. The CDR3 extends over 13 amino acids. The CDR3 DNA reads as TGTGCCAGCAGCAAACAGGGTCCGCCCCCCCTCCACTTT. This codes for CASSKQGPPPLHF.

The V call is TRBV7-9, the J call TRBJ1-5; maybe TRBD1 (5 bases). Germline assignment: CDR1 SEHNR and CDR2 FQNEAQ (reference sequence). V dropped 1 base and J dropped 7 bases, with 14 bases sitting between them. The CDR3 consists of 15 residues. The CDR3 bases are TGTGCCAGCAGCTTAGGTTCAGGGACTTGGCAGCCCCAGCATTTT. Protein: CASSLGSGTWQPQHF.

This clone was found once. This chain connects TRBV24-1 to TRBJ1-1; no clear D. The CDR3 runs 13 residues. Germline-derived CDR1 and CDR2 are KGHDR and SFDVKD. The V gene lost 4 bases and the J gene lost 6 bases, with 11 bases spanning the gap. The CDR3 DNA is TGTGCCACCAGTGAACACGGACGGCCTGAAGCTTTCTTT. Amino acids: CATSEHGRPEAFF.

This chain connects TRBV18 to TRBJ1-5; D gene uncertain. Trimming took 1 base from V and 0 from J, leaving 7 bases between them. This CDR3 region has 15 residues. CDR1 is KGHSH, CDR2 LQKENI, per germline. CDR3 amino acids: CASSPRQNSNQPQHF. CDR3 sequence (DNA): TGTGCCAGCTCACCACGGCAGAATAGCAATCAGCCCCAGCATTTT.

A single count supports this clone. The gene calls are TRBV7-2 and TRBJ2-1, with TRBD2 matching 10 bases. V trimming: 1 base; J trimming: 9 bases; junction bases outside the gene matches: 3. This CDR3 is built from 14 residues. The V gene's germline CDR1 is SGHTA and CDR2 FQGNSA. The CDR3: CASSLVQREGEQFF. The DNA for the CDR3 is TGTGCCAGCAGCTTAGTTCAGCGGGAGGGTGAGCAGTTCTTC.

On this clone itself: Other DNA sequences in the sample encode the same CDR3. V usage is TRBV18 and J usage is TRBJ1-1; maybe TRBD1 (5 bases). This CDR3 has 13 amino acids. CDR1 and CDR2 (germline): KGHSH, LQKENI. Trimming took 3 bases from V and 1 from J, leaving 6 bases between them. DNA of the CDR3: TGTGCCAGCTCACCCGGACAGAACACTGAAGCTTTCTTT. It specifies CASSPGQNTEAFF.

The chain couples TRBV9 to TRBJ2-1, with TRBD2 matching 10 bases. Per germline, CDR1 SGDLS and CDR2 YYNGEE. This CDR3 is 16 amino acids long. V shed 3 bases and J 0 bases; nucleotides not matched to a gene: 3. The DNA for the CDR3 is TGTGCCAGCAGCGGTCCTAGCGGGAGCTCCTACAATGAGCAGTTCTTC. This gives the protein CASSGPSGSSYNEQFF.

As concerns this clone: An end of the junction does not agree with germline; a read error may underlie this. V and J are TRBV10-3 and TRBJ2-7; D is perhaps TRBD1 or TRBD2 (5 bases each). The CDR3 totals 12 residues. Germline V gene lookup returns CDR1 ENHRY and CDR2 SYGVKD. The CDR3 nucleotides are TGTGCCATCAGTGATCCCGGGGCCTACAAAGACTTC. Translation gives CAISDPGAYKDF.

The V gene is TRBV28, the J gene TRBJ2-7; the D gene is possibly TRBD1 (5 bases). Germline V gene lookup returns CDR1 MDHEN and CDR2 SYDVKM. The V end lost 4 bases, the J end lost 3 bases, and 7 bases lay between the germline ends. The CDR3 consists of 12 residues. The CDR3 coding sequence is TGTGCCAGCAGTTCGACAGTCTACGAGCAGTACTTC. Translated, it gives CASSSTVYEQYF.

The chain uses TRBV7-9 and TRBJ2-1, with 8 bases identical to TRBD2. Germline loops: CDR1 SEHNR, CDR2 FQNEAQ (reference sequence). The CDR3 runs 17 residues. Unmatched junction bases numbered 12, after V lost 5 bases and J lost 3 bases. The CDR3 loop reads CASSTAPAGVFYNEQFF. The CDR3 DNA reads TGTGCCAGCAGCACAGCACCAGCGGGAGTCTTCTACAATGAGCAGTTCTTC.

The J gene is TRBJ1-4, the V gene TRBV6-5, with TRBD1 as a possible D gene (6 bases). V lost 5 bases, J lost 10 bases, and 14 bases lay in between. Germline loops: CDR1 MNHEY, CDR2 SVGAGI. CDR3 length: 13 residues. CDR3 sequence reads: CASSLGTSRKLFF. DNA for the CDR3: TGTGCCAGCAGTCTCGGGACATCCAGAAAACTGTTTTTT.

The genes are TRBV6-5 and TRBJ2-7; 7 bases are shared with TRBD1. Unmatched junction bases numbered 6, after V lost 6 bases and J lost 1 base. This CDR3 spans 14 amino acids. Germline V gene sequence: CDR1 MNHEY, CDR2 SVGAGI. The CDR3, as DNA: TGTGCCAGCAGCGGACAGGCCCCTTCCTACGAGCAGTACTTC. It translates to CASSGQAPSYEQYF.

As for this clone: Additional DNA sequences in this sample encode the identical CDR3. V gene TRBV20-1 combines with J gene TRBJ2-1, with D perhaps TRBD2 (5 bases). There are 10 residues in the CDR3. Deletions cut 6 bases from V and 7 bases from J, with 7 bases between. Germline CDR1 DFQATT, CDR2 SNEGSKA (reference sequence). CDR3 DNA sequence: TGCAGTGCACTAGATAATGAGCAGTTCTTC. Amino acids: CSALDNEQFF.

This clone has just one count. The chain carries TRBV27 and TRBJ2-7, with 12 nucleotides matching TRBD2. CDR3 length: 15 residues. Germline V gene lookup returns CDR1 MNHEY and CDR2 SMNVEV (reference sequence). V lost 5 bases, J lost 2 bases, and 4 bases stayed unmatched. The DNA for the CDR3 is TGTGCCAGCAGTCCGCGACTAGCGGGGGCCTACGAGCAGTACTTC. Its protein is CASSPRLAGAYEQYF.

The V gene is TRBV2, the J gene TRBJ1-6; unclear D gene. Germline CDR1 reads SNHLY; CDR2 reads FYNNEI. The CDR3 is 16 amino acids. Trimming pared 8 bases from V and 3 bases from J, leaving 17 bases between. CDR3 loop: CASQAQAANYNSPLHF. Here the CDR3 DNA reads TGTGCCAGCCAGGCGCAGGCCGCCAACTATAATTCACCCCTCCACTTT.

This rearrangement joins TRBV19 to TRBJ1-5, with D hard to call. V lost 3 bases and J 8 bases, leaving 11 bases between the germline ends. Germline lookup yields CDR1 LNHDA and CDR2 SQIVND (reference sequence). CDR3 length: 13 residues. CDR3 amino acids: CASSMIPREPQHF. DNA of the CDR3: TGTGCCAGTAGTATGATCCCAAGGGAGCCCCAGCATTTT.

The genes are TRBV28 and TRBJ1-1; no definite D call. CDR3 length: 13 amino acids. Germline CDR1 and CDR2: MDHEN and SYDVKM. V was clipped by 2 bases and J by 5 bases, with 9 bases between them. The CDR3 DNA follows: TGTGCCAGCAGTTTACTACCCGGTACTGAAGCTTTCTTT. As protein: CASSLLPGTEAFF. Full variable domain (rest looked up from reference TRBV28 and TRBJ1-1): DVKVTQSSRYLVKRTGEKVFLECVQDMDHENMFWYRQDPGLGLRLIYFSYDVKMKEKGDIPEGYSVSREKKERFSLILESASTNQTSMYLCASSLLPGTEAFFGQGTRLTVV.

V usage is TRBV6-5 and J usage is TRBJ1-3; 9 nucleotides match TRBD1. The CDR3 is 14 amino acids. CDR1 MNHEY and CDR2 SVGAGI come from the germline V gene. V trimming: 6 bases; J trimming: 4 bases; junction bases outside the gene matches: 4. The CDR3 sequence: CASRPGQGGNTIYF. The CDR3 DNA reads as TGTGCCAGCAGGCCGGGACAGGGCGGAAACACCATATATTTT.

The chain has TRBV7-2 and TRBJ2-5; tentatively, D is TRBD2 (7 bases). Germline V lookup: CDR1 SGHTA, CDR2 FQGNSA. Trimming cost V 5 bases and J 4 bases, with 20 bases left between them. This CDR3 has 16 residues. The CDR3 DNA reads as TGTGCCAGCAGCCCCCGGAACCCGAGGGGGGGAGAGACCCAGTACTTC. Translating it yields CASSPRNPRGGETQYF.

V and J are TRBV6-5 and TRBJ1-6, with 10 bases matching TRBD1. Germline assignment: CDR1 MNHEY and CDR2 SVGAGI. Trimming took 5 bases from V and 9 from J; bases not matched to a gene: 4. CDR3 length equals 14 residues. The CDR3 sequence is CASSRDRGFSPLHF. In DNA, the CDR3 is TGTGCCAGCAGTCGGGACAGGGGCTTTTCACCCCTCCACTTT.

This sequence joins TRBV28 and TRBJ2-1; 13 bases fit TRBD2. CDR3 length: 16 amino acids. The junction had 9 bases not matched to a gene; V was cut back by 6 bases and J by 7 bases. The germline gives CDR1 MDHEN, CDR2 SYDVKM. In nucleotides, the CDR3 is TGTGCCAGCAGGATCGGGACTAGCGGGATGCGGAATGAGCAGTTCTTC. As protein: CASRIGTSGMRNEQFF.

The V gene is TRBV5-6, the J gene TRBJ1-6, with TRBD1 matching over 7 bases. The CDR3 runs to 14 residues. Unmatched junction bases numbered 1, after V lost 3 bases and J lost 4 bases. From germline, CDR1 is SGHDT and CDR2 YYEEEE. The CDR3 DNA sequence: TGTGCCAGCAGCTCGGGACAGTATAATTCACCCCTCCACTTT. This encodes CASSSGQYNSPLHF.

V gene TRBV27 combines with J gene TRBJ2-2, with 7 positions matching TRBD1. V trimming: 2 bases; J trimming: 4 bases; junction bases outside the gene matches: 1. The CDR3 runs 14 residues. CDR1 is MNHEY, CDR2 SMNVEV, per germline (reference sequence). The CDR3 DNA is TGTGCCAGCAGTTTAGGACAGGCCACCGGGGAGCTGTTTTTT. It yields the protein CASSLGQATGELFF.

The V call is TRBV7-8, the J call TRBJ2-2; D perhaps matches TRBD2 (6 bases). CDR1 SGHVS and CDR2 FQNEAQ come from the germline V gene. The CDR3 consists of 18 residues. V was clipped by 2 bases and J by 5 bases, with 21 bases between them. CDR3 loop: CASSLTSPRRVKTGELFF. CDR3 nucleotides: TGTGCCAGCAGCTTAACCAGTCCTCGGAGGGTGAAAACCGGGGAGCTGTTTTTT.

This clone was detected once. The chain is built from TRBV12-3 or TRBV12-4 and TRBJ2-7, with D unresolved. There are 11 residues in the CDR3. V lost 7 bases, J lost 11 bases, and 15 bases lay in between. The CDR3 loop reads CASTPDESEYF. For the CDR3, the DNA is TGTGCCAGCACCCCCGACGAGAGCGAGTACTTC.

This clone turned up a few times. This chain links TRBV4-1 with TRBJ1-6; 7 nucleotides align to TRBD1. The CDR3 contains 18 residues. From germline, CDR1 is MGHRA and CDR2 YSYEKL. V lost 1 base and J lost 10; bases outside the gene matches: 16. CDR3 protein: CASSQVMGRQGLRSPLHF. CDR3 coding DNA: TGCGCCAGCAGCCAAGTTATGGGCCGACAGGGTTTAAGATCACCCCTCCACTTT.

The chain uses TRBV7-8 and TRBJ1-5, with TRBD1 as a possible D gene (6 bases). The CDR3 has 15 residues. V gave up 1 base and J gave up 1 base, with 8 bases separating them. Germline V gives CDR1 SGHVS, CDR2 FQNEAQ. The CDR3 region has the DNA TGTGCCAGCAGCTTAGGTGGGGGCAGCAATCAGCCCCAGCATTTT. This translates into CASSLGGGSNQPQHF.

This chain joins TRBV29-1 and TRBJ1-1, with a tentative D call TRBD1 (5 bases). With 4 bases removed from V and 5 bases from J, the gap between germline ends came to 11 bases. The V gene's germline CDR1 is SQVTM and CDR2 ANQGSEA. CDR3 length equals 12 residues. The chain's CDR3 is CSVVRDRTEAFF. CDR3 coding DNA: TGCAGCGTTGTTAGGGACCGGACTGAAGCTTTCTTT.

The V gene is TRBV2, the J gene TRBJ2-1; D possibly matches TRBD1 or TRBD2 (5 bases each). The germline V gene encodes CDR1 SNHLY and CDR2 FYNNEI. Trimming left V 8 bases short and J 2 bases short, with 16 bases between. The CDR3 loop spans 15 amino acids. DNA of the CDR3: TGTGCCAGCTCAAGTAGGACGGGGCCCTACAATGAGCAGTTCTTC. Its protein product is CASSSRTGPYNEQFF.

The rearrangement uses TRBV18 and TRBJ2-7; D gene ambiguous. Germline CDR1 reads KGHSH; CDR2 reads LQKENI. With 6 bases removed from V and 6 bases from J, the gap between germline ends came to 12 bases. CDR3 length: 12 amino acids. Here the CDR3 reads CASSPIPSEQYF. CDR3 coding DNA: TGTGCCAGCTCTCCCATCCCCAGCGAGCAGTACTTC.